This entry concerns a single T cell receptor beta chain. Its antigen is currently unknown. Some clones are missing from TCRdb's copy, which holds only in-frame ones; the method was immunoSEQ multiplex PCR. The table shows 20,000 to 25,000 clones, with approximately 80% occurring only once. CDR3 length: 13 amino acids. Trimming shortened V by 6 bases and J by 6 bases, and 15 bases separated the two germline ends. Germline CDR1 is SQVTM and CDR2 is ANQGSEA. Patients had blood sampled at baseline and again on cycle 4 day 1 and cycle 7 day 1. The entry originates in a study of OX40 agonist ivuxolimab in advanced cancers. Study at large: Aged 23 to 79 with a mean of approximately 57 years, they were 82.7% male.

Overall study findings and caveats: It was not determined which antigens were specifically recognized by the peripheral T cells that had undergone clonal expansion. CD4+ and CD8+ blood T cells expanded clonally by week 6 at 0.1 to 3.0 mg/kg.

This rearrangement joins TRBV29-1 to TRBJ1-5, with D perhaps matching TRBD1 (6 bases). The sequence was collected from an adult with an advanced solid tumor such as melanoma, head and neck, liver or kidney cancer. The sequencing here drew on CD4+ or CD8+ T cells sorted from blood, taken in a trial of the OX40 agonist ivuxolimab. The chain's CDR3 is CSVRRGAGQPQHF. CDR3 coding DNA: TGCAGCGTCCGTCGGGGGGCCGGTCAGCCCCAGCATTTT.